Listed below are T cell receptor beta chains from one sample, sequenced in a study of human T cells and chemical hapten exposure. TCRdb re-called the 5' RACE reads through MiXCR, storing one row per CDR3 protein. The sample shows tens of thousands of distinct CDR3 sequences, about a sixth of them seen only once. These receptors all stem from a female donor in good health. Both conserved end residues are part of each CDR3. D genes are given only for firm matches. Not all rows give a size; the values are once, few, many and, for expanded clones, a class.

d_call,clone_size,j_call,v_call,cdr3_length,cdr3_nt,cdr3_aa
NA,many,TRBJ1-1,TRBV5-1,13,TGCGCCAGCAGCTTGCGCGAGAACACTGAAGCTTTCTTT,CASSLRENTEAFF
NA,NA,TRBJ1-4,TRBV20-1,17,TGCAGTGCTAGAGACTTAGGGGGGCGCAGGGGTTTCGAAAAACTGTTTTTT,CSARDLGGRRGFEKLFF
TRBD2,NA,TRBJ2-1,TRBV9,17,TGTGCCAGCTCAAAGACGGCGGGAGGGCCGTCCTACAATGAGCAGTTCTTC,CASSKTAGGPSYNEQFF
NA,NA,TRBJ2-1,TRBV29-1,12,TGCAGCGCTAGGACAAATTACAATGAGCAGTTCTTC,CSARTNYNEQFF
NA,NA,TRBJ1-2,TRBV7-9,12,TGTGCCAGCAGCTTAGACGTCTATGGCTACACCTTC,CASSLDVYGYTF
TRBD2,few,TRBJ2-1,TRBV7-2,15,TGTGCCAGCAGCCCGAGCGGGGGAGGACACAATGAGCAGTTCTTC,CASSPSGGGHNEQFF
TRBD1,NA,TRBJ2-1,TRBV12-3/TRBV12-4,13,TGTGCCAGCAGCACGGGGACAGCCAATGAGCAGTTCTTC,CASSTGTANEQFF
NA,few,TRBJ2-1,TRBV20-1,12,TGCAGTGCTAGAGCGGACTACAATGAGCAGTTCTTC,CSARADYNEQFF
TRBD2,few,TRBJ2-7,TRBV10-3,15,TGTGCCATCAGTAGGGGGACTAGCGATAGCTACGAGCAGTACTTC,CAISRGTSDSYEQYF
NA,NA,TRBJ1-1,TRBV27,16,TGTGCCAGCAGTTTAACACGTGCCGTGCGGAGCACTGAAGCTTTCTTT,CASSLTRAVRSTEAFF
NA,once,TRBJ1-2,TRBV9,14,TGTGCCAGCAGCGTGGGGGACTCCAGCTATGGCTACACCTTC,CASSVGDSSYGYTF
NA,NA,TRBJ1-3,TRBV28,14,TGTGCCAGCAGTTTAACTGACAGAGGAAACACCATATATTTT,CASSLTDRGNTIYF
NA,NA,TRBJ2-7,TRBV27,14,TGTGCCAGCAGTTCAAGCTCAGGTTACTACGAGCAGTACTTC,CASSSSSGYYEQYF
TRBD1,NA,TRBJ2-2,TRBV10-3,15,TGTGCCATCAGTAACGGACAGGGTAACACCGGGGAGCTGTTTTTT,CAISNGQGNTGELFF
NA,many,TRBJ2-1,TRBV20-1,11,TGCAGTGCTAGTCGGTATAATGAGCAGTTCTTC,CSASRYNEQFF
TRBD2,NA,TRBJ2-3,TRBV10-3,14,TGTGCCATCAGCGGACTAGCGGGCACAGATACGCAGTATTTT,CAISGLAGTDTQYF
TRBD1,NA,TRBJ2-7,TRBV28,16,TGTGCCAGCAGTTTAGACAGGGCCATATTTCTCTACGAGCAGTACTTC,CASSLDRAIFLYEQYF
NA,NA,TRBJ2-4,TRBV20-1,13,TGCGTCCCCGGGACCCAGAGCGGAAACATTCAGTACTTC,CVPGTQSGNIQYF
NA,NA,TRBJ1-5,TRBV19,12,TGTGCCAGTAGTATAGATGATCAGCCCCAGCATTTT,CASSIDDQPQHF
NA,NA,TRBJ1-1,TRBV6-6,16,TGTGCCAGCAGTTACGGGCAGGTGGGGAGGAACACTGAAGCTTTCTTT,CASSYGQVGRNTEAFF